Reported below is one T cell receptor beta chain. Its antigen is not identified. Germline loops: CDR1 SGDLS, CDR2 YYNGEE. The CDR3 spans 15 residues. J lost 3 bases, V lost 3 bases, and 9 bases had no gene match. The sample originates from a study of OX40 agonist ivuxolimab in advanced cancers. Whole-study findings and limits: CD4+ and CD8+ blood T cells expanded clonally by week 6 at 0.1 to 3.0 mg/kg.

Assay used: immunoSEQ multiplex PCR; TCRdb lists only in-frame clones, some missing. The sample has 49,000 or so clones, more than 80% seen once. The sequence was collected from an adult with an advanced solid tumor such as melanoma, head and neck, liver or kidney cancer. The chain recombines TRBV9 with TRBJ2-7, with 7 bases matching TRBD2. Here the sequenced sample was CD4+ or CD8+ T cells sorted from blood, taken in a trial of the OX40 agonist ivuxolimab. In DNA, the CDR3 is TGTGCCAGCAGCGGAGGGAGGGACGGGATCTACGAGCAGTACTTC. Translated, it gives CASSGGRDGIYEQYF.